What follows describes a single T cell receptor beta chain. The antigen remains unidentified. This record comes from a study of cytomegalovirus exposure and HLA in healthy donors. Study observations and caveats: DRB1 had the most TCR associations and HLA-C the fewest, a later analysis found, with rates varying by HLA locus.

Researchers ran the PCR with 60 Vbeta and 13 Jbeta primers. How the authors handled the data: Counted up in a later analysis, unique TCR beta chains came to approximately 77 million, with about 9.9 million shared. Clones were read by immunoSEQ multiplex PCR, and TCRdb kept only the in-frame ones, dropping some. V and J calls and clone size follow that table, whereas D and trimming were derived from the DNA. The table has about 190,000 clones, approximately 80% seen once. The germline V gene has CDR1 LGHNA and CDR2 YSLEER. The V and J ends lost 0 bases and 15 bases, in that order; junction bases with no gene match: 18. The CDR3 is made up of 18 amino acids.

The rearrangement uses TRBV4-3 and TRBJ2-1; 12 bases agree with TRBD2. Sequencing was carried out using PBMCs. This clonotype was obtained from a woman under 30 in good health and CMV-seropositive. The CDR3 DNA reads TGCGCCAGCAGCCAAGAACCGACTGCCGGGACTAGCGGGTCGCGAAGGTTCTTC. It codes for CASSQEPTAGTSGSRRFF.